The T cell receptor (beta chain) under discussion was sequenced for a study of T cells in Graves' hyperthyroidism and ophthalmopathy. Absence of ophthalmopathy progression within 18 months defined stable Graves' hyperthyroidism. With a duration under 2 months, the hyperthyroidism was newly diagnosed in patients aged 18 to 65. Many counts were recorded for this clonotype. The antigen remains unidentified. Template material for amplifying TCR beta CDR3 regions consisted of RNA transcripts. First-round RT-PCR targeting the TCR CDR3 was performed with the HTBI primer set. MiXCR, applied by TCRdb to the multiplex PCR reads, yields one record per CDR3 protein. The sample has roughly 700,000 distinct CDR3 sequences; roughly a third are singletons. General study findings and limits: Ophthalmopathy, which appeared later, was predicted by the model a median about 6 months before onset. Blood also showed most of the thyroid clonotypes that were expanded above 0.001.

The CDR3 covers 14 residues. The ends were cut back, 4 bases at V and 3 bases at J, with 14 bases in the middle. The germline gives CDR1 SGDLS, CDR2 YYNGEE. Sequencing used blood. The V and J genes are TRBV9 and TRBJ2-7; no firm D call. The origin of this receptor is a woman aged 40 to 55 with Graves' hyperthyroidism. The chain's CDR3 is CASSPMDVSYEQYF. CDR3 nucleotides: TGTGCCAGCAGCCCTATGGACGTAAGCTACGAGCAGTACTTC. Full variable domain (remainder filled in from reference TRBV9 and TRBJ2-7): DSGVTQTPKHLITATGQRVTLRCSPRSGDLSVYWYQQSLDQGLQFLIQYYNGEERAKGNILERFSAQQFPDLHSELNLSSLELGDSALYFCASSPMDVSYEQYFGPGTRLTVT.